This passage covers 25 T cell receptor beta chains from one sample sequenced in a study of T cells after yellow fever vaccination. MiXCR was run by TCRdb on the 5' RACE reads, yielding one entry per CDR3 protein. The table includes 400,000 or so distinct CDR3 sequences, around 20% detected once. Sample: PBMCs, taken before the yellow fever booster vaccination. The source is a man in his late teens or twenties who received the YFV17D yellow fever vaccine.

The V and J genes are TRBV18 and TRBJ2-5; 7 bases map to TRBD2. Germline loops: CDR1 KGHSH, CDR2 LQKENI. The CDR3 has 14 amino acids. V gave up 3 bases and J gave up 1 base; unmatched junction bases: 2. The CDR3 DNA follows: TGTGCCAGCTCACCTGTAGCGGGCCAAGAGACCCAGTACTTC. This translates into CASSPVAGQETQYF.

The chain has TRBV7-2 and TRBJ2-7; D not certain. V was trimmed by 0 bases and J by 1 base, leaving 13 bases between them. Germline V gives CDR1 SGHTA, CDR2 FQGNSA. This CDR3 has 16 residues. Here the CDR3 reads CASSLAGGRASYEQYF. As DNA, the CDR3 is TGTGCCAGCAGCTTAGCGGGCGGAAGGGCTTCCTACGAGCAGTACTTC.

Only a few counts were recorded for this clonotype. The chain joins TRBV29-1 to TRBJ1-2; D is possibly TRBD1 (5 bases). The germline V gene encodes CDR1 SQVTM and CDR2 ANQGSEA. V lost 6 bases to trimming and J lost 2 bases, with 7 bases between them. The CDR3 has 11 amino acids. The chain's CDR3 is CSVTANYGYTF. The CDR3 coding sequence is TGCAGCGTGACAGCCAACTATGGCTACACCTTC.

This clonotype occurred many times. The rearrangement joins TRBV3-1 to TRBJ1-3; unclear D gene. V lost 0 bases to trimming and J lost 3 bases, with 12 bases between them. Germline V CDR1 and CDR2: LGHDT, YNNKEL (reference sequence). This CDR3 contains 16 residues. The CDR3 nucleotides read TGTGCCAGCAGCCAAGATCCCGCTAGAAGTGGAAACACCATATATTTT. It specifies CASSQDPARSGNTIYF.

The rearrangement uses TRBV4-1 and TRBJ1-4; D not certain. V lost 1 base to trimming and J lost 7 bases, with 13 bases between them. The CDR3 sequence is 15 residues long. CDR1 and CDR2 from the germline V gene are MGHRA and YSYEKL. In nucleotides, the CDR3 is TGCGCCAGCAGCCAAGGGCCTCCGTCGGTTGAAAAACTGTTTTTT. Translation gives CASSQGPPSVEKLFF.

The gene calls are TRBV5-1 and TRBJ1-2; 7 nucleotides line up with TRBD1. CDR1 SGHRS and CDR2 YFSETQ come from the germline V gene. The CDR3 totals 16 residues. Trimming at V came to 4 bases and at J to 4 bases, leaving 13 bases not matched to a gene. CDR3 DNA: TGCGCCAGCAGCGACGCAGGGGGACTCAAACCCTATGGCTACACCTTC. It yields the protein CASSDAGGLKPYGYTF.

The chain recombines TRBV24-1 with TRBJ1-5; D gene unclear. The ends were cut back, 4 bases at V and 7 bases at J, with 7 bases in the middle. The CDR3 contains 12 residues. Per the germline V gene, CDR1 is KGHDR and CDR2 is SFDVKD. CDR3 in amino acids: CATSDHRQPQHF. CDR3 nucleotide sequence: TGTGCCACCAGTGACCATCGACAGCCCCAGCATTTT.

This clonotype has more than one count but fewer than ten. The rearrangement joins TRBV3-1 to TRBJ2-3; 13 positions agree with TRBD2. Germline values: CDR1 LGHDT, CDR2 YNNKEL (reference sequence). Germline trimming cut 4 bases from V and 5 bases from J; bases unmatched to any gene: 3. CDR3 length: 15 amino acids. The CDR3: CASSPRTSGGDTQYF. The CDR3 coding sequence is TGTGCCAGCAGCCCCCGGACTAGCGGGGGAGATACGCAGTATTTT.

This chain links TRBV5-1 with TRBJ1-2; D is perhaps TRBD1 (6 bases). Per germline, CDR1 SGHRS and CDR2 YFSETQ. Trimming left V 1 base short and J 2 bases short, with 15 bases between. The CDR3 is 16 amino acids. CDR3 DNA sequence: TGCGCCAGCAGCTTGTACGGAGGGGGTGGAAACTATGGCTACACCTTC. This encodes CASSLYGGGGNYGYTF. The variable domain in full, with the rest retrieved from reference TRBV5-1 and TRBJ1-2, is KAGVTQTPRYLIKTRGQQVTLSCSPISGHRSVSWYQQTPGQGLQFLFEYFSETQRNKGNFPGRFSGRQFSNSRSEMNVSTLELGDSALYLCASSLYGGGGNYGYTFGSGTRLTVV.

This clonotype was counted between two and nine times. The chain joins TRBV7-9 to TRBJ1-1; D perhaps matches TRBD1 (5 bases). CDR1 and CDR2 from the germline V gene are SEHNR and FQNEAQ (reference sequence). CDR3 length: 11 residues. V lost 5 bases to trimming and J lost 8 bases, with 9 bases between them. The CDR3 spells CASSPGGEAFF. The DNA for the CDR3 is TGTGCCAGCAGCCCCGGGGGGGAAGCTTTCTTT.

The rearrangement joins TRBV20-1 to TRBJ2-4, with D possibly being TRBD2 (5 bases). The CDR3 covers 13 residues. Per the germline V gene, CDR1 is DFQATT and CDR2 is SNEGSKA (reference sequence). Trimming took off 1 base at V and 9 bases at J, with 13 bases between the two ends. CDR3 region: CSARVRELGIQYF. CDR3 nucleotide sequence: TGCAGTGCTAGAGTAAGGGAGTTAGGCATTCAGTACTTC.

The table lists this clonotype with a few counts. The chain links TRBV5-1 to TRBJ1-6, with 9 nucleotides matching TRBD1. CDR1 SGHRS and CDR2 YFSETQ come from the germline V gene. CDR3 size: 16 residues. Trimming removed 4 bases from V and 7 bases from J; junction bases left unmatched: 9. The CDR3 DNA reads as TGCGCCAGCAGCAGAGGTAACAGGGGGCGAAATTCACCCCTCCACTTT. It is translated as CASSRGNRGRNSPLHF.

This clonotype was counted only a few times. The chain uses TRBV6-6 and TRBJ2-4; maybe TRBD1 (6 bases). The CDR3 covers 15 residues. Germline CDR1 MNHNY, CDR2 SVGAGI (reference sequence). V lost 4 bases and J lost 1, with 11 bases in between. CDR3 sequence (DNA): TGTGCCAGCAGTTTCGTACAGGGCGCCAAAAACATTCAGTACTTC. Translating gives CASSFVQGAKNIQYF.

This clonotype was found a few times. The gene calls are TRBV5-1 and TRBJ1-1; no clear D. From germline, CDR1 is SGHRS and CDR2 YFSETQ. The CDR3 sequence is 14 residues long. Trimming removed 2 bases from V and 1 base from J, with 9 bases in between. CDR3 region: CASSLSRQNTEAFF. CDR3 nucleotides: TGCGCCAGCAGCTTAAGTCGACAGAACACTGAAGCTTTCTTT. Based on the CDR3 plus reference TRBV5-1 and TRBJ1-1, the full variable domain is KAGVTQTPRYLIKTRGQQVTLSCSPISGHRSVSWYQQTPGQGLQFLFEYFSETQRNKGNFPGRFSGRQFSNSRSEMNVSTLELGDSALYLCASSLSRQNTEAFFGQGTRLTVV.

This clonotype was recorded once. The chain uses TRBV18 and TRBJ1-4; D unclear. Germline CDR1 reads KGHSH; CDR2 reads LQKENI. This CDR3 comprises 13 residues. V lost 8 bases to trimming and J lost 0 bases, with 7 bases between them. The CDR3: CASHVATNEKLFF. The DNA for the CDR3 is TGTGCCAGCCACGTCGCAACTAATGAAAAACTGTTTTTT.

This clonotype was observed a handful of times. The chain has TRBV7-8 and TRBJ2-1, with D unclear. This CDR3 is built from 15 residues. In germline, CDR1 is SGHVS, CDR2 FQNEAQ. Trimming stripped 3 bases from V and 7 bases from J, with 16 bases between. For the CDR3, the DNA is TGTGCCAGCAGCTTCAGGATGGCAAATTTAAATGAGCAGTTCTTC. Protein product: CASSFRMANLNEQFF.

This clonotype was counted a few times. The chain has TRBV12-3 or TRBV12-4 and TRBJ2-2, with TRBD1 as a possible D gene (6 bases). V was pared by 6 bases and J by 7 bases, with 12 bases between. The CDR3 contains 13 residues. DNA of the CDR3: TGTGCCAGCAGGCGTACAGGGTACGGGGAGCTGTTTTTT. Protein: CASRRTGYGELFF.

The chain joins TRBV11-2 to TRBJ2-5; 9 bases match TRBD1. Trimming at V came to 5 bases and at J to 1 base, leaving 8 bases not matched to a gene. The CDR3 consists of 16 residues. Per germline, CDR1 SGHAT and CDR2 FQNNGV. Here the CDR3 reads CASSPWTGALQETQYF. In nucleotides, the CDR3 is TGTGCCAGCAGCCCGTGGACAGGGGCACTCCAAGAGACCCAGTACTTC.

V gene TRBV20-1 combines with J gene TRBJ2-3, with 7 bases fitting TRBD2. With 3 bases clipped from V and 2 bases from J, the junction kept 5 bases outside the gene matches. The CDR3 loop spans 14 amino acids. CDR1 is DFQATT, CDR2 SNEGSKA, per germline (reference sequence). CDR3: CSASRGDLTDTQYF. In DNA, the CDR3 is TGCAGTGCTAGTCGGGGGGACCTCACAGATACGCAGTATTTT.

The V gene is TRBV27, the J gene TRBJ1-4; 8 nucleotides align to TRBD1. Trimming took 5 bases from V and 2 from J; bases not matched to a gene: 7. There are 16 residues in the CDR3. CDR1 MNHEY and CDR2 SMNVEV come from the germline V gene (reference sequence). Written as DNA, the CDR3 is TGTGCCAGCAGTCCCTACAGACAGGGGACTAATGAAAAACTGTTTTTT. Protein sequence: CASSPYRQGTNEKLFF.

The chain recombines TRBV7-9 with TRBJ2-7, with 10 bases matching TRBD1. This CDR3 region has 14 residues. Germline assignment: CDR1 SEHNR and CDR2 FQNEAQ (reference sequence). The V segment lost 3 bases and the J segment 6 bases; nucleotides outside the gene matches: 5. The chain's CDR3 is CASSFPGQGTEQYF. CDR3 DNA: TGTGCCAGCAGCTTCCCGGGACAGGGGACCGAGCAGTACTTC.

In this sample, this clonotype turned up a few times. The CDR3 protein is CSALESVNEQYV. The CDR3 DNA is TGCAGTGCTTTAGAGTCAGTAAACGAGCAGTACGTC. The chain carries TRBV20-1 and TRBJ2-7, with unresolved D. The germline V gene encodes CDR1 DFQATT and CDR2 SNEGSKA (reference sequence). Trimming left V 5 bases short and J 5 bases short, with 13 bases between. This CDR3 has 12 amino acids.

The rearrangement uses TRBV7-6 and TRBJ2-3; D might be TRBD2 (6 bases). This CDR3 region has 17 residues. Germline V gene data show CDR1 as SGHVS and CDR2 as FNYEAQ. Trimming stripped 5 bases from V and 1 base from J, with 19 bases between. CDR3 sequence reads: CASSRGRYSEGTDTQYF. In DNA, the CDR3 is TGTGCCAGCAGCCGAGGGAGGTATTCGGAGGGCACAGATACGCAGTATTTT. Full variable domain (rest looked up from reference TRBV7-6 and TRBJ2-3): GAGVSQSPRYKVTKRGQDVALRCDPISGHVSLYWYRQALGQGPEFLTYFNYEAQQDKSGLPNDRFSAERPEGSISTLTIQRTEQRDSAMYRCASSRGRYSEGTDTQYFGPGTRLTVL.

J is TRBJ2-2 and V is TRBV20-1; 8 bases map to TRBD1. CDR1 and CDR2 from the germline V gene are DFQATT and SNEGSKA (reference sequence). The V segment lost 3 bases and the J segment 4 bases; nucleotides outside the gene matches: 7. The CDR3 covers 15 residues. The CDR3 region is CSARGQVRVTGELFF. As DNA, the CDR3 is TGCAGTGCTAGGGGACAGGTGCGGGTCACCGGGGAGCTGTTTTTT.

This clonotype turned up a few times. The rearrangement links TRBV7-9 to TRBJ2-7; the D gene is possibly TRBD2 (6 bases). Looked up from germline, CDR1 is SEHNR and CDR2 is FQNEAQ (reference sequence). This CDR3 is built from 13 residues. Trimming took 7 bases from V and 6 from J, leaving 16 bases between them. The CDR3 nucleotides are TGTGCCAGCACCCTGACTGACGGGGGCGAGCAGTACTTC. Protein product: CASTLTDGGEQYF.